This TCR beta chain was sequenced during a study of shared clonotypes between healthy human individuals. The split of CD4+ cells yielded CD45RA+ naive and CD45RA-negative memory subsets. The CDR3 spans 14 residues. The J segment lost 2 bases and the V segment lost 4 bases, leaving 3 bases of the junction unmatched. Per the germline V gene, CDR1 is SGHVS and CDR2 is FNYEAQ. Only a few counts were recorded for this clone. Clones were read by immunoSEQ multiplex PCR, and TCRdb kept only the in-frame ones, dropping some. The sample contains about 980,000 clones, approximately 80% of which appear only once.

This receptor was obtained from a man in his late teens or twenties in good health. The chain combines TRBV7-6 with TRBJ2-7; the match to TRBD1 covers 9 bases. The sample was memory CD4+ T cells sorted from blood. The subset denotes: CD45RA-negative fraction. Here the CDR3 reads CASSSRDRAYEQYF. Written as DNA, the CDR3 is TGTGCCAGCAGCTCCCGGGACAGGGCCTACGAGCAGTACTTC.